These T cell receptor beta chains were read from a single sample in a study of a mutant IDH1 vaccine in newly diagnosed glioma. Produced via immunoSEQ multiplex PCR; TCRdb's table is partial and in-frame only. The sample records around 52,000 clones, around 90% being singletons. Antigens of these TCRs are unknown. Sequences were derived from PBMCs, sampled from a glioma patient whose treatment included an IDH1 peptide vaccine. The receptors stem from a woman in her thirties or forties with glioma. Both conserved end residues are part of each CDR3. The size of a clone is reported for some rows only, either as once, few or many, or as a class for expanded clones.

clone size | J gene | V gene | CDR3 protein
NA | TRBJ1-2 | TRBV19 | CASSILVDNGYTF
few | TRBJ2-3 | TRBV19 | CASSILGRAGGWVTQYF
NA | TRBJ2-2 | TRBV2 | CASRPGLAGATGELFF
NA | TRBJ2-5 | TRBV4-1 | CASSQDGRRPSGLQETQYF
NA | TRBJ2-1 | TRBV27 | CASSRQSSYNEQFF
NA | TRBJ2-2 | TRBV14 | CASSPRETGELFF
NA | TRBJ2-5 | TRBV2 | CASSWHRGETQYF
NA | TRBJ1-6 | TRBV29-1 | CRGNSPLHF
NA | TRBJ2-3 | TRBV6-1 | CASSGHRRSRGSTDTQYF
NA | TRBJ2-7 | TRBV28 | CASSFNRFEQYF
NA | TRBJ2-7 | TRBV2 | CASSDRDEQYF
NA | TRBJ2-7 | TRBV27 | CASSPGRTGQSYEQYF
NA | TRBJ2-3 | TRBV5-1 | CASSSRGETTDTQYF
NA | TRBJ2-1 | TRBV18 | CASSRRDREYNEQFF
NA | TRBJ1-2 | TRBV27 | CASGRGPPRVQGNYGYTF
NA | TRBJ2-2 | TRBV5-1 | CASSFSYSTGELFF
NA | TRBJ2-2 | TRBV4-2 | CASSQGAGLANTGELFF
once | TRBJ1-1 | TRBV14 | CASSQAPWRSRAEAFF
NA | TRBJ1-1 | TRBV15 | CATSRGTRGKDTEAFF
NA | TRBJ1-1 | TRBV14 | CASSQAAGKSAEAFF
NA | TRBJ2-2 | TRBV4-3 | CASSLLANGELFF
NA | TRBJ1-3 | TRBV7-9 | CASSLVRPSGNTIYF
NA | TRBJ2-1 | TRBV4-1 | CASSHEQMGLPYNEQFF
NA | TRBJ1-3 | TRBV5-6 | CASSMDSRSGNTIYF
NA | TRBJ2-7 | TRBV25-1 | CASSNPRDRGFEQYF
NA | TRBJ1-2 | TRBV14 | CASSQGESGYTF
NA | TRBJ1-5 | TRBV28 | CASSPDRGGRPQHF
NA | TRBJ2-3 | TRBV7-8 | CASSLESQHTDTQYF
NA | TRBJ1-2 | TRBV6-5 | CATNIHGGGNYGYTF
once | TRBJ2-1 | TRBV5-1 | CASSVFGTYNEQFF
few | TRBJ1-6 | TRBV4-1 | CASSQFYTRNSPLHF
NA | TRBJ2-1 | TRBV18 | CASSPSRAGWRHEQFF
NA | TRBJ2-7 | TRBV19 | CASSDPPTYEQYF
NA | TRBJ1-2 | TRBV2 | CASSEAYSGQRHNYGYTF
NA | TRBJ1-1 | TRBV4-3 | CASRGQMNTEAFF
NA | TRBJ2-7 | TRBV7-2 | CASSLGYRDYEQYF
NA | TRBJ2-1 | TRBV11-3 | CASSPHAVSYNEQFF
NA | TRBJ1-1 | TRBV5-5 | CASSLRTGEGNTEAFF
NA | TRBJ1-4 | TRBV27 | CASSSGAAGEKLFF
NA | TRBJ2-7 | TRBV9 | CASSVGSGSSYEQYF
NA | TRBJ2-5 | TRBV5-1 | CASSLGGQETQYF
NA | TRBJ1-1 | TRBV19 | CASSLTGLNTEAFF
NA | TRBJ1-4 | TRBV7-9 | CASSLNGRAEEKLFF
once | TRBJ1-1 | TRBV2 | CASRGGNEGTEAFF
NA | TRBJ2-3 | TRBV2 | CASEGQGATDTQYF
NA | TRBJ2-7 | TRBV6-5 | CASSPRDSSYEQYF
NA | TRBJ1-1 | TRBV5-4 | CASSLAAGSLEAFF
NA | TRBJ2-1 | TRBV7-9 | CASSSGLYNEQFF
NA | TRBJ2-7 | TRBV4-1 | CASSLILSSYEQYF
NA | TRBJ1-2 | TRBV7-2 | CASSSRGQGAQVNYGYTF
NA | TRBJ2-3 | TRBV5-1 | CASSFTQGGGSYTDTQYF
NA | TRBJ2-1 | TRBV27 | CASSYSGRARNEQFF
NA | TRBJ2-7 | TRBV10-3 | CAISEDSSYEQYF
NA | TRBJ2-3 | TRBV9 | CASSRGTDTQYF
NA | TRBJ1-4 | TRBV5-1 | CASSLAEREKLFF
NA | TRBJ1-1 | TRBV6-1 | CASSARQGTNSEAFF
NA | TRBJ2-7 | TRBV19 | CASSASGTSVPLEQYF
few | TRBJ2-1 | TRBV5-1 | CASSRGHSYNEQFF
NA | TRBJ2-7 | TRBV30 | CAWSGTSGSNPYEQYF
NA | TRBJ2-5 | TRBV20-1 | CSASDETQYF